The TCR beta chain described here comes from a study of long-term antiretroviral therapy in people with HIV. At the survey level, the v3.0 immunoSEQ assay was run. The study targeted 40,000-50,000 T-cell genomes per sample in sequencing. Sequencing used immunoSEQ multiplex PCR; TCRdb keeps in-frame clones, though not all of them. The table lists around 12,000 clones, over 60% of them singletons. There are 16 residues in the CDR3. V lost 3 bases and J lost 1, with 16 bases in between. Germline CDR1 reads MGHRA; CDR2 reads YSYEKL. The origin of this receptor is a middle-aged woman with HIV. The rearrangement links TRBV4-1 to TRBJ2-7; D perhaps matches TRBD2 (5 bases). Sample: unsorted PBMCs, taken 0.5 years before starting antiretroviral therapy. The CDR3 DNA reads as TGCGCCAGCAGCCAGGCCGCAAGCCCGGGGTCCTACGAGCAGTACTTC. Encoded protein: CASSQAASPGSYEQYF.